This T cell receptor (beta chain) was observed in a study of T cells in women clearing cervical HPV infection. Overall study context: Donors had HPV16-related CIN3 or worse; 2 had invasive cancer. Notes on the study in general: Each sample's T-cell count was unknown, possibly confounding richness.

CDR1 and CDR2 from the germline V gene are GTSNPN and SVGIG (reference sequence). The CDR3 sequence is 13 residues long. A note on this clone: Its matching antigen is unknown. Coverage ceases 3 residues before the CDR3 finishes, and the germline J gene fills in the end.

Only in-frame clones appear in the TCRdb table, and some are missing; sequencing was by immunoSEQ multiplex PCR. Reported are roughly 34,000 clones; the ten largest clones contain under 7%. This rearrangement joins TRBV30 to TRBJ2-3; TRBD2 might be the D (7 bases). Sequencing was carried out using blood buffy coat. The source is a woman aged 18 to 75 with a cervical HPV16 infection that either progressed to CIN3+ or cleared (not recorded which). The DNA read from the CDR3 is TGTGCCTGGAGTCCGGGGGGCCGTCAGCCG. Its translation is CAWSPGGRQP. The whole CDR3 sequence reads CAWSPGGRQPQYF.